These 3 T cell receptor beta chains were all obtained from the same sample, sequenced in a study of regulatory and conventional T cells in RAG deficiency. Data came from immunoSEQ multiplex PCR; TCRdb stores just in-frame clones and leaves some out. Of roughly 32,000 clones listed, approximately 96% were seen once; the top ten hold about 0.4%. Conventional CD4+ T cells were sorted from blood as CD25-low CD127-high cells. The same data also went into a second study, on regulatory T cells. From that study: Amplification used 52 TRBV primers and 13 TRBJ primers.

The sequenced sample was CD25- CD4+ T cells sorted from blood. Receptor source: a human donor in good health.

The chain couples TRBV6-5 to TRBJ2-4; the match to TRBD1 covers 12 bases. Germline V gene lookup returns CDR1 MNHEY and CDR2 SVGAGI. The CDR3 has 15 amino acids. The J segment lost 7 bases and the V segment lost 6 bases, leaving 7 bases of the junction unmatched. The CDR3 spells CASRQPGQGANIQYF. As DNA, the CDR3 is TGTGCCAGCAGACAACCGGGACAGGGGGCCAACATTCAGTACTTC.

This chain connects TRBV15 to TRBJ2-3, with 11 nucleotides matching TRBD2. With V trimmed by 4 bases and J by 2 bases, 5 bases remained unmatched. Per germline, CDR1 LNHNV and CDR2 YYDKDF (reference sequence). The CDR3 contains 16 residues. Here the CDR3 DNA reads TGTGCCACCAGCAAAGGGACTAGCGGAAACACAGATACGCAGTATTTT. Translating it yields CATSKGTSGNTDTQYF.

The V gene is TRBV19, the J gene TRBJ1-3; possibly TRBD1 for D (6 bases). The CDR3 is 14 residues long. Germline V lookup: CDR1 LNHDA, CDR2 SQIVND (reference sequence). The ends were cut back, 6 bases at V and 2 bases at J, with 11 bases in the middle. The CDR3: CASRSPGAGNTIYF. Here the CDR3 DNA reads TGTGCCAGTAGATCCCCAGGGGCTGGAAACACCATATATTTT.